This T cell receptor (beta chain) was recovered during a study of blood T cells in healthy people across ages. In the study overall: Per two T cells, about one barcoded beta molecule was captured through template switching.

Study outcomes and limitations: Diversity of TCR beta per million T cells declined in a roughly linear way with age.

Germline CDR1 MNHEY, CDR2 SMNVEV (reference sequence). V lost 5 bases, J lost 2 bases, and 22 bases lay in between. CDR3 length: 18 amino acids. Each sample yielded at least 6 micrograms of PBMC total RNA. A second PCR of about 6 to 12 cycles used a sample-barcoded 5' primer and a J-beta primer mix. Through a template-switch adaptor with 12 random nucleotides, each cDNA molecule received a tag. One entry per CDR3 protein, called by TCRdb with MiXCR from the 5' RACE reads. The top ten hold under 8.5% of the sample, which has 1,300,000 or so distinct CDR3 sequences, roughly 59% seen once. For this clonotype: Its cognate antigen is unknown.

Sequenced sample: blood. The receptor was isolated from a man between 18 and 29 years old in good health. V usage is TRBV27 and J usage is TRBJ2-1, with D possibly being TRBD1 or TRBD2 (5 bases each). The CDR3 loop reads CASSPLRVFGTPYNEQFF. For the CDR3, the DNA is TGTGCCAGCAGTCCGCTCCGGGTGTTCGGGACGCCCTACAATGAGCAGTTCTTC.